A selection of T cell receptor beta chains follows, all from one sample in a study of cytomegalovirus exposure and HLA in healthy donors. Profiling relied on immunoSEQ multiplex PCR, and the TCRdb table lists in-frame clones only, not all of them. The profile shows approximately 190,000 clones, 70% of them singletons. The sample consisted of PBMCs. These receptors were collected from a man in his forties or fifties in good health and CMV-seropositive. Each CDR3 is given with its conserved first and last residue. A D gene is named only where the DNA matches it firmly. The listing skips clone size in some rows; elsewhere it reads once, few, many or a size class.

J: TRBJ2-2
D: NA
V: TRBV5-1
size: once
CDR3: CASELGVRGGSSGELFF
DNA: TGCGCCAGCGAGCTTGGTGTCAGGGGCGGGTCTTCCGGGGAGCTGTTTTTT

J: TRBJ2-7
D: TRBD1
V: TRBV5-6
size: NA
CDR3: CASTRPGTVVYEQYF
DNA: TGTGCCAGTACCCGACCCGGGACAGTAGTGTACGAGCAGTACTTC

J: TRBJ1-2
D: NA
V: TRBV5-5
size: few
CDR3: CASSGPGHRTGYTF
DNA: TGTGCCAGCAGCGGGCCGGGACACCGGACAGGCTACACCTTC

J: TRBJ2-2
D: TRBD2
V: TRBV5-4
size: NA
CDR3: CASSTQEVGGSKRVELFF
DNA: TGTGCCAGCAGCACCCAGGAAGTCGGGGGGTCCAAACGAGTGGAGCTGTTTTTT

J: TRBJ2-4
D: TRBD2
V: TRBV7-2
size: NA
CDR3: CASSVGGAVVYIQYF
DNA: TGTGCCAGCAGCGTCGGGGGGGCCGTGGTGTACATTCAGTACTTC

J: TRBJ2-7
D: TRBD2
V: TRBV5-6
size: NA
CDR3: CASAPWGGPTYEQYF
DNA: TGTGCCAGCGCTCCTTGGGGAGGGCCGACCTACGAGCAGTACTTC

J: TRBJ2-7
D: TRBD2
V: TRBV6-5
size: few
CDR3: CASSFLQRGLSEQYF
DNA: TGTGCCAGCAGTTTCCTCCAGCGGGGGCTGAGCGAGCAGTACTTC

J: TRBJ1-3
D: NA
V: TRBV5-1
size: NA
CDR3: CASSLHQRSGNTIYF
DNA: TGCGCCAGCAGCTTGCACCAGCGCTCTGGAAACACCATATATTTT

J: TRBJ2-7
D: TRBD2
V: TRBV29-1
size: NA
CDR3: CSASGGAPYEQYF
DNA: TGCAGCGCCTCGGGGGGGGCCCCCTACGAGCAGTACTTC

J: TRBJ1-2
D: TRBD1
V: TRBV7-2
size: NA
CDR3: CASSYNAGQGPDGYTF
DNA: TGTGCCAGCAGCTACAATGCAGGACAGGGTCCGGATGGCTACACCTTC

J: TRBJ1-2
D: NA
V: TRBV5-1
size: NA
CDR3: CASSSNPGGQNYGYTF
DNA: TGCGCCAGCAGCTCAAATCCCGGGGGGCAAAACTATGGCTACACCTTC

J: TRBJ2-7
D: TRBD1
V: TRBV11-3
size: NA
CDR3: CASSLGASTGYEQYF
DNA: TGTGCCAGCAGCCTGGGGGCGTCGACAGGGTACGAGCAGTACTTC

J: TRBJ1-1
D: NA
V: TRBV5-1
size: NA
CDR3: CASSLARGTNTEAFF
DNA: TGCGCCAGCAGCTTGGCCCGGGGGACGAACACTGAAGCTTTCTTT

J: TRBJ2-7
D: NA
V: TRBV7-2
size: NA
CDR3: CASSSGPSSYEQYF
DNA: TGTGCCAGCAGCTCAGGGCCTAGCTCCTACGAGCAGTACTTC

J: TRBJ2-3
D: TRBD2
V: TRBV2
size: NA
CDR3: CASSGASGVVDTQYF
DNA: TGTGCCAGCAGTGGGGCTAGCGGGGTGGTAGATACGCAGTATTTT

J: TRBJ1-1
D: TRBD1
V: TRBV6-5
size: NA
CDR3: CASRNDRGQSEAFF
DNA: TGTGCCAGCAGGAACGACAGGGGGCAGTCTGAAGCTTTCTTT

J: TRBJ1-1
D: TRBD1
V: TRBV6-1
size: NA
CDR3: CASAVSLRTGEAFF
DNA: TGTGCCAGCGCCGTCTCCCTCCGGACAGGTGAAGCTTTCTTT

J: TRBJ2-7
D: TRBD2
V: TRBV4-1
size: NA
CDR3: CASSRRLAGGASYPYEQYF
DNA: TGCGCCAGCAGCCGTCGACTAGCGGGGGGGGCATCATACCCCTACGAGCAGTACTTC

J: TRBJ1-2
D: NA
V: TRBV7-9
size: few
CDR3: CSSSLAPGGYTF
DNA: TGTTCCAGCAGCTTAGCGCCGGGGGGCTACACCTTC

J: TRBJ1-4
D: NA
V: TRBV13
size: once
CDR3: CASSSRTDNEKLFF
DNA: TGTGCCAGCAGCTCCAGGACAGATAATGAAAAACTGTTTTTT

J: TRBJ2-2
D: TRBD2
V: TRBV7-2
size: NA
CDR3: CASSSGLAGGPVGELFF
DNA: TGTGCCAGCAGCTCGGGACTAGCGGGGGGGCCGGTCGGGGAGCTGTTTTTT

J: TRBJ2-5
D: TRBD1
V: TRBV29-1
size: NA
CDR3: CSVEDHGQGQETQYF
DNA: TGCAGCGTTGAAGACCACGGACAGGGCCAAGAGACCCAGTACTTC

J: TRBJ1-1
D: TRBD1
V: TRBV6-6
size: NA
CDR3: CASRSGGGKNTEAFF
DNA: TGTGCCAGCCGATCAGGGGGTGGGAAGAACACTGAAGCTTTCTTT